This is a list of T cell receptor beta chains from one sample in a study of long-term antiretroviral therapy in people with HIV. Repertoires were generated with immunoSEQ multiplex PCR, while TCRdb's copy carries only in-frame clones and drops some. The sample has roughly 15,000 clones; roughly 88% are singletons. Source: unsorted PBMCs, taken around 2.3 years before starting antiretroviral therapy. These receptors came from a woman aged 25 to 39 with HIV. Each CDR3 is given with its conserved first and last residue. A D gene is named only where the DNA matches it firmly. The listing skips clone size in some rows; elsewhere it reads once, few, many or a size class.

abundance	j_gene	d_gene	v_gene	CDR3aa	CDR3nt
NA	TRBJ1-3	NA	TRBV7-9	CASIRTDGNTIYF	TGTGCCAGCATACGAACAGACGGAAACACCATATATTTT
NA	TRBJ1-1	NA	TRBV9	CASSPPTEWRTEAFF	TGTGCCAGCAGCCCACCGACAGAATGGCGTACTGAAGCTTTCTTT
NA	TRBJ2-1	NA	TRBV27	CASSTRGLATYNEQFF	TGTGCCAGCAGTACCCGGGGACTTGCTACCTACAATGAGCAGTTCTTC
few	TRBJ1-2	NA	TRBV5-1	CASSLDTSPLYGYTF	TGCGCCAGCAGCTTGGACACCAGCCCACTCTATGGCTACACCTTC
NA	TRBJ1-4	NA	TRBV5-1	CASSQRARGTNEKLFF	TGCGCCAGCAGCCAACGGGCAAGGGGTACTAATGAAAAACTGTTTTTT
NA	TRBJ2-5	NA	TRBV11-2	CASSFERKETQYF	TGTGCCAGCAGCTTTGAAAGGAAAGAGACCCAGTACTTC
NA	TRBJ2-7	NA	TRBV11-2	CASNRDPGYGEQYF	TGTGCCAGCAACCGGGACCCGGGGTATGGCGAGCAGTACTTC
NA	TRBJ1-5	TRBD1	TRBV27	CASSSGQGAGIQPQHF	TGTGCCAGCAGTTCGGGACAGGGGGCGGGGATTCAGCCCCAGCATTTT
few	TRBJ1-1	NA	TRBV19	CASSGPAGDTEAFF	TGTGCCAGTAGTGGCCCAGCAGGGGACACTGAAGCTTTCTTT
NA	TRBJ2-3	NA	TRBV30	CAWSPGHRTDTQYF	TGTGCCTGGAGTCCGGGACACCGCACAGATACGCAGTATTTT